Each of the 4 T cell receptor beta chains below was sequenced from the same sample in a study of cytomegalovirus exposure and HLA in healthy donors. Sequencing was performed with immunoSEQ multiplex PCR; in TCRdb, only in-frame clones are kept and a portion is missing. The sample lists 240,000 or so clones, 86% occurring once. Source material: PBMCs. The receptor set was obtained from a woman in her 30s in good health and CMV-seropositive.

The chain couples TRBV2 to TRBJ2-1, with 8 positions matching TRBD1. CDR1 and CDR2 (germline): SNHLY, FYNNEI. Losses at the gene ends were 6 bases for V and 1 base for J; bases not matched to a gene: 5. This CDR3 is 15 amino acids long. Written as DNA, the CDR3 is TGTGCCAGCAGACTCACAGGGGGGTCCTACAATGAGCAGTTCTTC. This gives the protein CASRLTGGSYNEQFF. Variable domain in full (rest from reference TRBV2 and TRBJ2-1): EPEVTQTPSHQVTQMGQEVILRCVPISNHLYFYWYRQILGQKVEFLVSFYNNEISEKSEIFDDQFSVERPDGSNFTLKIRSTKLEDSAMYFCASRLTGGSYNEQFFGPGTRLTVL.

The chain uses TRBV27 and TRBJ1-4; a weak D match, TRBD1 (5 bases). The CDR3 loop spans 16 amino acids. V was cut by 5 bases and J by 7 bases, with 20 bases left in between. Germline-derived CDR1 and CDR2 are MNHEY and SMNVEV (reference sequence). The CDR3 loop reads CASSPLAVGGGEKLFF. The DNA of the CDR3 is TGTGCCAGCAGTCCCCTTGCCGTGGGGGGAGGTGAAAAACTGTTTTTT.

The rearrangement uses TRBV6-5 and TRBJ2-7; a possible D gene is TRBD1 (6 bases). The V and J ends lost 2 bases and 2 bases respectively, with 7 bases between them. Germline CDR1 MNHEY, CDR2 SVGAGI. This CDR3 has 13 residues. CDR3 in amino acids: CASSYRQAYEQYF. The DNA of the CDR3 is TGTGCCAGCAGTTACAGACAGGCCTACGAGCAGTACTTC.

The V and J genes are TRBV4-2 and TRBJ2-7; TRBD1 is a possible D gene (5 bases). The V gene lost 1 base and the J gene lost 3 bases, with 13 bases spanning the gap. The CDR3 spans 15 residues. CDR1 and CDR2 (germline): LGHNA, YNFKEQ. This chain's CDR3 is CASSQVWGRDYEQYF. CDR3 DNA sequence: TGTGCCAGCAGCCAAGTTTGGGGCAGGGACTACGAGCAGTACTTC.